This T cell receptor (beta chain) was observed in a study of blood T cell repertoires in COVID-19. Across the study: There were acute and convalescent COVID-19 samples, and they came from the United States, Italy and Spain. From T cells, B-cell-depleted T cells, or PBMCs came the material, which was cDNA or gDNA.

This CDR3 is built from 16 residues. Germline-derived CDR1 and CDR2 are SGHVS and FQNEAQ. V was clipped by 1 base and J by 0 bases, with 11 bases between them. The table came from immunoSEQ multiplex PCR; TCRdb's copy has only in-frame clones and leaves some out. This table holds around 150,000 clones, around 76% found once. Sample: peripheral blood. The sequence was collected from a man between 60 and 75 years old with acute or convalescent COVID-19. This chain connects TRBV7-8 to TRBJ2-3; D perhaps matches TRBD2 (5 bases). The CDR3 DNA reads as TGTGCCAGCAGCTTAGGAGCGGAGCTAAGCACAGATACGCAGTATTTT. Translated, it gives CASSLGAELSTDTQYF.